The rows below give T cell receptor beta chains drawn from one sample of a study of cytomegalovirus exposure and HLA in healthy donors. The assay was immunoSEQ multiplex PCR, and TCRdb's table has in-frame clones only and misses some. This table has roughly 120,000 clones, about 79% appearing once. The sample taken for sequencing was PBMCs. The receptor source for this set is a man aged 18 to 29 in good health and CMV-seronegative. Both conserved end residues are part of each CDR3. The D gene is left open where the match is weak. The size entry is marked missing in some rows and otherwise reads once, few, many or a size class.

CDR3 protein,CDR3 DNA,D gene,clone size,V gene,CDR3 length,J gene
CATKLGGDSSYEQYF,TGCGCCACCAAGTTGGGAGGGGATAGCTCCTACGAGCAGTACTTC,TRBD2,-,TRBV5-1,15,TRBJ2-7
CASSFRGLERTDTQYF,TGTGCCAGCAGCTTCAGGGGGCTTGAGAGAACAGATACGCAGTATTTT,TRBD1,few,TRBV7-9,16,TRBJ2-3
CASSRGHTEAFF,TGTGCCAGCTCACGTGGGCATACTGAAGCTTTCTTT,-,-,TRBV18,12,TRBJ1-1
CASSMDRGTDTQYF,TGTGCCAGTAGTATGGACAGAGGCACAGATACGCAGTATTTT,-,-,TRBV19,14,TRBJ2-3
CASRINMNTEAFF,TGTGCCAGCAGAATTAATATGAACACTGAAGCTTTCTTT,-,-,TRBV25-1,13,TRBJ1-1
CASSMGTGNMNTEAFF,TGTGCCAGTAGTATGGGGACAGGGAATATGAACACTGAAGCTTTCTTT,TRBD1,-,TRBV19,16,TRBJ1-1
CAWSSGLAGAGSSYNEQFF,TGTGCCTGGAGTTCGGGACTAGCGGGAGCCGGAAGCTCCTACAATGAGCAGTTCTTC,TRBD2,-,TRBV30,19,TRBJ2-1
CAWTPPEYYNEQFF,TGTGCCTGGACCCCCCCCGAGTACTACAATGAGCAGTTCTTC,-,-,TRBV30,14,TRBJ2-1
CASSRLTGDYGYTF,TGTGCCAGCAGTAGACTGACAGGGGACTATGGCTACACCTTC,TRBD1,few,TRBV6-5,14,TRBJ1-2
CASSAGQGAGEAFF,TGTGCCAGCAGCGCAGGACAGGGGGCTGGTGAAGCTTTCTTT,TRBD1,-,TRBV7-3,14,TRBJ1-1
CASSTTSGSSYEQYF,TGTGCCAGCAGCACGACTAGCGGGAGTTCCTACGAGCAGTACTTC,TRBD2,once,TRBV9,15,TRBJ2-7
CASNPTGYMNTEAFF,TGTGCCAGCAACCCGACAGGCTACATGAACACTGAAGCTTTCTTT,-,-,TRBV28,15,TRBJ1-1
CASSVGAQETQYF,TGTGCCAGCAGCGTAGGAGCCCAAGAGACCCAGTACTTC,-,-,TRBV9,13,TRBJ2-5
CASSSGTSNEQFF,TGTGCCAGCAGTTCCGGGACTAGCAATGAGCAGTTCTTC,TRBD2,-,TRBV6-4,13,TRBJ2-1